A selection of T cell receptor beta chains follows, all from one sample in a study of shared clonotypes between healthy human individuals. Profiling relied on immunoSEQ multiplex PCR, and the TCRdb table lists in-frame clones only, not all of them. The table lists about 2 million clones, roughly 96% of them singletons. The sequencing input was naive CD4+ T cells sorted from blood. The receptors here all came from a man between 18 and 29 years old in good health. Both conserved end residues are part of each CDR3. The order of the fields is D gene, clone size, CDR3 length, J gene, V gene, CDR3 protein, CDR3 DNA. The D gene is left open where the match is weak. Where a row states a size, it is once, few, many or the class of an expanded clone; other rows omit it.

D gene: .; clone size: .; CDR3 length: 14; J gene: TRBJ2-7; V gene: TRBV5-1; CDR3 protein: CASSFGGNSYEQYF; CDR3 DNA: TGCGCCAGCAGCTTCGGGGGCAACTCCTACGAGCAGTACTTC
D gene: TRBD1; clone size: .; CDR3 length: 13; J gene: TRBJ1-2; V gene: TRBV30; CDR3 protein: CAWRTGAPYGYTF; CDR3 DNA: TGTGCCTGGAGGACAGGGGCACCCTATGGCTACACCTTC
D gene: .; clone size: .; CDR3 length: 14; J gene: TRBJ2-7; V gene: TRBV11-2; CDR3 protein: CASSLDQSRNEQYF; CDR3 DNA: TGTGCCAGCAGCTTAGATCAATCAAGGAACGAGCAGTACTTC
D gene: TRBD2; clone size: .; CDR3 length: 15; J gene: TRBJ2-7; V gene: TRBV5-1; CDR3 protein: CASSSLGGETYEQYF; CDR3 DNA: TGCGCCAGCAGCTCGCTGGGGGGGGAAACCTACGAGCAGTACTTC
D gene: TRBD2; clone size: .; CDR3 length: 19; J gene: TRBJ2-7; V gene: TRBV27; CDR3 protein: CASSPRGGHLSGATYEQYF; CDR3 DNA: TGTGCCAGCAGCCCCCGTGGGGGACACCTTAGCGGGGCCACCTACGAGCAGTACTTC
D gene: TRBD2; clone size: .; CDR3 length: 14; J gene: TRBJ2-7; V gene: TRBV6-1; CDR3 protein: CASSSRTSGYEQYF; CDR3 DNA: TGTGCCAGCAGTTCTCGGACTAGCGGCTACGAGCAGTACTTC
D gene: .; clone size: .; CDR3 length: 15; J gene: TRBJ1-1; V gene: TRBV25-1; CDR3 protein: CASSEYKGEGAEAFF; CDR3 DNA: TGTGCCAGCAGTGAATATAAGGGGGAGGGGGCTGAAGCTTTCTTT
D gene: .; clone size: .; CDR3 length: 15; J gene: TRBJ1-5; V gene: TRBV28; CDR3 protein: CASSLGQGGNQPQHF; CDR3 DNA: TGTGCCAGCAGTTTAGGGCAGGGTGGCAATCAGCCCCAGCATTTT
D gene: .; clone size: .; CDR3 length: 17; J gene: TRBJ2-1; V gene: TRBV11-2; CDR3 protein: CASSFGTGLRSYNEQFF; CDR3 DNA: TGTGCCAGCAGCTTTGGAACGGGACTTCGCTCCTACAATGAGCAGTTCTTC
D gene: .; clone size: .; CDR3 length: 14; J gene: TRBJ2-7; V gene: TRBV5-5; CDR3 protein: CASSLAWGNYEQYF; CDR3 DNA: TGTGCCAGCAGCTTGGCTTGGGGAAACTACGAGCAGTACTTC
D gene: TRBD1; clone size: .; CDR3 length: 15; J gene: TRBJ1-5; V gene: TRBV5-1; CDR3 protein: CASSLEGAENQPQHF; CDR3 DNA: TGCGCCAGCAGCTTGGAGGGGGCGGAGAATCAGCCCCAGCATTTT
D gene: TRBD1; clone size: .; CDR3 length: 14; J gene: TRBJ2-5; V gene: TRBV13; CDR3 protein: CASSVGTVGETQYF; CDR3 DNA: TGTGCCAGCAGCGTCGGGACAGTGGGGGAGACCCAGTACTTC
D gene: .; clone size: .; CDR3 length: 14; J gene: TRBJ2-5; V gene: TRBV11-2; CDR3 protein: CASSPGLLEETQYF; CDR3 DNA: TGTGCCAGCAGCCCGGGACTCCTAGAGGAGACCCAGTACTTC
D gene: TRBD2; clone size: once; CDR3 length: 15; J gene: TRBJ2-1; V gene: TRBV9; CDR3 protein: CASSVVPSGGNEQFF; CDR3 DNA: TGTGCCAGCAGCGTAGTTCCTAGCGGGGGTAATGAGCAGTTCTTC